A single sample gave rise to the 11 T cell receptor beta chains below, sequenced in a study of T cells in women clearing cervical HPV infection (dated by TCRdb to between 2018 and 2020). The method was the immunoSEQ multiplex PCR assay. The table was pulled from immuneACCESS by TCRdb, which kept in-frame rearrangements only. Such tables lose some clones; where checked, under half of the loss comes from unresolved V genes, and the rest has no known cause. The table held for this sample gives approximately 32,000 clones. Jointly, the top ten make up under 8.5% of the sample. Sequencing used blood buffy coat. The receptor source for this set is a woman between 18 and 75 years old with a cervical HPV16 infection that either progressed to CIN3+ or cleared (not recorded which).

With regard to this clone: From the germline J gene comes the end of the CDR3, since the read stops 3 residues before it. This sequence joins TRBV6-2 or TRBV6-3 and TRBJ2-3; 13 nucleotides match TRBD2. V dropped 6 bases and J dropped 4; count of bases not matched to a gene: 7. The CDR3 length is 16 residues. Germline-derived CDR1 and CDR2 are MNHEY and SVGEGT. CDR3 DNA, as far as it was read: TGTGCCAGCAGACGGACTAGCGGGGGAGGGGCAGATACG. It is translated as CASRRTSGGGADT. The full CDR3 reads CASRRTSGGGADTQYF.

As regards this clone: The read ends 3 residues early relative to the CDR3; the germline J gene fills the gap. Distinct nucleotide sequences in the sample also encode this CDR3. V gene TRBV19 combines with J gene TRBJ2-7; D may correspond to TRBD1 or TRBD2 (6 bases each). The CDR3 spans 14 residues. V was pared by 5 bases and J by 2 bases, with 13 bases between. Germline loops: CDR1 LNHDA, CDR2 SQIVND (reference sequence). CDR3 DNA, as far as it was read: TGTGCCAGTAGTGACAGGAGGGGACCCTACGAG. Translation gives CASSDRRGPYE. The whole CDR3 sequence is CASSDRRGPYEQYF. Full variable domain (missing parts from reference TRBV19 and TRBJ2-7): DGGITQSPKYLFRKEGQNVTLSCEQNLNHDAMYWYRQDPGQGLRLIYYSQIVNDFQKGDIAEGYSVSREKKESFPLTVTSAQKNPTAFYLCASSDRRGPYEQYFGPGTRLTVT.

A remark on this clone: The read ends 3 residues early relative to the CDR3; the germline J gene fills the gap. The genes are TRBV6-2 or TRBV6-3 and TRBJ1-5, with 7 positions matching TRBD1. Germline-derived CDR1 and CDR2 are MNHEY and SVGEGT. The CDR3 is 14 amino acids. Trimming took 6 bases from V and 1 from J; bases not matched to a gene: 3. The CDR3 sequence is CASRGTVSNQPQHF. The part of the CDR3 DNA that was read is TGTGCCAGCAGAGGGACAGTCAGCAATCAGCCC.

On this clone itself: Read coverage stops 3 residues before the CDR3 terminus; the germline J gene supplies the remainder. This chain links TRBV7-9 with TRBJ1-2, with D hard to call. The germline gives CDR1 SEHNR, CDR2 FQNEAQ (reference sequence). This CDR3 comprises 15 residues. CDR3 bases read: TGTGCCAGCAGCTTCTGGTACGGTATCACAGATACC. Translating gives CASSFWYGITDT. From start to end, the CDR3 is CASSFWYGITDTYTF.

With regard to this clone: The CDR3 end lies 3 residues beyond the end of the read and is filled in from the germline J gene. V and J are TRBV4-2 and TRBJ2-3, with 8 bases identical to TRBD2. V shed 0 bases, J shed 5 bases, and the junction held 7 bases outside the gene matches. CDR1 is LGHNA and CDR2 is YNFKEQ in the germline V gene. This CDR3 region has 16 residues. CDR3 region: CASSQEPGLVVDTQYF. Partial CDR3 DNA: TGTGCCAGCAGCCAAGAACCGGGACTAGTGGTAGATACG.

With respect to this clone: Sequencing ends 3 residues short of the CDR3 end; the germline J gene provides the rest. The V gene is TRBV14, the J gene TRBJ1-6; no reliable D call. In germline, CDR1 is SGHDN, CDR2 FVKESK. The CDR3 has 14 residues. V was clipped by 3 bases and J by 6 bases, with 9 bases between them. CDR3 DNA, as far as it was read: TGTGCCAGCAGCCATATCTCGGGTAATTCACCC. Its translation: CASSHISGNSP. The CDR3, in full, reads CASSHISGNSPLHF.

Turning to this clone: With the read ending 3 residues before the CDR3 end, the germline J gene is used to fill in that end. V is TRBV27 and J is TRBJ1-4, with 7 bases aligning to TRBD1. The CDR3 extends over 13 amino acids. Germline CDR1 is MNHEY and CDR2 is SMNVEV (reference sequence). V shed 10 bases and J 1 base; nucleotides not matched to a gene: 3. The sequenced CDR3 bases are TGTGCCACGCGGACAGGAACTAATGAAAAA. It yields the protein CATRTGTNEK. The CDR3 in full is CATRTGTNEKLFF.

CDR3 DNA (partial): TGTGCCAGCAGCTCCCGGGACAGGGGGGCTGAG. Translated, it gives CASSSRDRGAE. The complete CDR3 sequence is CASSSRDRGAEQFF. The chain couples TRBV7-2 to TRBJ2-1; 11 bases are a match to TRBD1. With the read ending 3 residues before the CDR3 end, the germline J gene is used to fill in that end. The V gene end was trimmed by 4 bases and the J gene end by 9 bases; junction bases not matched to a gene: 5. The germline gives CDR1 SGHTA, CDR2 FQGNSA. The CDR3 is 14 amino acids.

As regards this clone: The observed sequence ends 3 residues before the CDR3 terminus, with the missing tail filled in from the germline J gene. The chain couples TRBV19 to TRBJ2-2; D not certain. Germline values: CDR1 LNHDA, CDR2 SQIVND (reference sequence). The ends were cut back, 5 bases at V and 3 bases at J, with 13 bases in the middle. The CDR3 has 15 residues. The part of the CDR3 DNA that was read is TGTGCCAGTAGTGGAATTCTTAGGGACACCGGGGAG. Protein: CASSGILRDTGE. The complete CDR3 sequence is CASSGILRDTGELFF.

A note on this clone: The read terminates 3 residues ahead of where the CDR3 ends, so the germline J gene completes it. The chain carries TRBV29-1 and TRBJ2-3; 9 bases agree with TRBD2. Losses at the gene ends were 4 bases for V and 4 bases for J; bases not matched to a gene: 12. Germline CDR1 SQVTM, CDR2 ANQGSEA. The CDR3 loop spans 16 amino acids. CDR3 DNA, as far as it was read: TGCAGCGTTGTGAGGGGGCTAGCGGGGTCCTCAGATACG. Protein sequence: CSVVRGLAGSSDT. Given in full, the CDR3 is CSVVRGLAGSSDTQYF.

As to this clone: Read data end 3 residues before the CDR3 end; the end is taken from the germline J gene. The chain combines TRBV20-1 with TRBJ1-2; 10 bases match TRBD1. The CDR3 is 16 amino acids. V was pared by 4 bases and J by 6 bases, with 14 bases of the junction left unmatched. The germline V gene has CDR1 DFQATT and CDR2 SNEGSKA (reference sequence). CDR3 sequence reads: CSAIPPRQGAFDGYTF. The sequenced CDR3 bases are TGCAGTGCTATACCCCCCCGACAGGGGGCGTTTGATGGC.